This T cell receptor (beta chain) was sequenced for a study of identical twins. A note on this clonotype: Its target is not known.

TCRdb recomputed calls from the 5' RACE reads with MiXCR, one row per CDR3 protein. The sample holds over 600,000 distinct CDR3 sequences, 20% to 25% seen once. The CDR3 length is 13 residues. V shed 6 bases and J shed 6 bases, with 15 bases lying between them. Germline CDR1 is MNHEY and CDR2 is SMNVEV (reference sequence). Regarding the study as a whole: Out-of-frame alpha sequences shared by twins were enriched for low generation probability.

This sample also belongs to another study, concerning T cells expressing NK-cell markers. That study reports: Most of the eight sequenced donors tested HCMV-seropositive; one tested seronegative.

The chain joins TRBV27 to TRBJ2-7, with a tentative D call TRBD1 (5 bases). This clonotype originated in a woman aged 18-29 years in good health. The source material was PBMCs. The DNA for the CDR3 is TGTGCCAGCAGCCTGGGGCCTTTCTCCGAGCAGTACTTC. Amino acid sequence: CASSLGPFSEQYF.